The T cell receptor (beta chain) under discussion was sequenced for a study of CD8+ T cells in alopecia areata (dated by TCRdb to 2016 to 2019). Background for the entire study: Treated patients were enrolled in an open-label pilot trial of oral tofacitinib, 5 to 10 mg twice daily, for moderate-to-severe alopecia areata. Patients received tofacitinib for 6 to 18 months and were then followed off drug for 6 months to check for delayed response and recurrence. To study T cell clonal expansion in alopecia areata, the researchers applied high-throughput TCRbeta sequencing to both the C3H/HeJ mouse model and human patients. On the human side, TCRbeta sequencing was run on scalp tissue and on sorted CD4+ and CD8+ peripheral blood T cells from healthy controls and from alopecia areata patients with either patchy or totalis/universalis disease. Biopsies were taken from tofacitinib-treated patients at baseline and at 4 and 24 weeks of treatment, and a later scalp biopsy was taken in several of the tofacitinib-treated patients. Scalp clonality was compared across normal scalp (n=4), patchy alopecia areata scalp (n=8), and alopecia totalis/universalis scalp (n=8). RNA came from the PAXgene miRNA kit for fixed scalp, the miRNeasy kit for PBMCs, and the RNeasy kit for mouse skin. immunoSEQ multiplex PCR using 35 Vbeta forward primers and 13 Jbeta reverse primers was used to amplify TCRbeta CDR3 regions.

What the research found in general, with its limitations: Compared with normal scalp, lesional scalp had higher clonality and more expanded CD8+ clones, particularly in alopecia totalis/universalis, a pattern that suggests antigenic drive. Compared with mice, TCR sequences shared between patients were less clear, possibly partly because of HLA diversity across the patient population. Unlike mouse skin, where gammadelta T cells dominate, normal human skin contains resident alphabeta T cells that get sequenced too, which complicates analysis of the scalp TCR repertoire.

The time point tag for this specimen amounts to: baseline before oral tofacitinib. Lesional scalp punch biopsies and peripheral blood were obtained from alopecia areata patients. PBMCs were isolated by density centrifugation and stained for CD3, CD4 and CD8, after which CD4+ and CD8+ T cells were sorted on a FACSAria. Libraries were built with the immunoSEQ multiplex PCR assay. RNA was extracted from all samples and reverse transcribed into cDNA, which served as template for TCR sequencing. First-strand cDNA was synthesized with SuperScript III using a 2:1 mix of oligo-dT and random hexamers. A synthetic immune receptor repertoire was used to assess amplification bias, and residual bias was removed computationally. As for the authors' bioinformatics: Raw reads were preprocessed to remove errors, and CDR3 was defined by IMGT conventions from the conserved cysteine to phenylalanine. Clonality was computed as 1 minus the Shannon entropy, with the entropy normalized by log2 of the number of productive unique TCRs. Whether scalp clones were CD4 or CD8 was inferred by matching scalp TCRbeta sequences against CD4 and CD8 repertoires sorted from blood. In its TCRdb copy, this immuneACCESS table keeps in-frame sequences only and misses some clones. Where compared with another copy, unresolved V genes explain less than half of these, and the others have no known cause. The DNA was the basis for D and trimming; V, J and clone size are from that table. This sample comprises about 150,000 clones, about 60% of them detected only once. The ten largest clonotypes hold nearly 6.5% of the sample.

This clone was counted only a few times. The specificity of this receptor is unknown. No clone much larger than this one lies a single base away; base qualities are absent. The TCR originated in a human donor with alopecia areata. Specimen: CD4+ T cells sorted from blood, collected at week 0.

The DNA sequence is TGTGCCAGCAGTTTAGTCGGGCCGAATCAGCCCCAGCATTTT. It is translated as CASSLVGPNQPQHF. This receptor chain uses TRBV27 and TRBJ1-5, with no D gene named confidently. At the junction V is shortened by 2 bases and J by 4 bases, with 9 bases in between. Taken from cysteine to phenylalanine, the CDR3 has 14 residues. Only the CDR3 DNA is retained, 42 bases long and in frame from the first base. Sequences MNHEY (CDR1) and SMNVEV (CDR2) are obtained from the germline V gene (reference sequence).